A single sample is the source of the 17 T cell receptor beta chains below, sequenced in a study of CXCR3-negative and CXCR3-positive naive CD8 T cells. UMI-labeled TRB cDNA libraries were prepared by 5' RACE. TCRdb re-called the 5' RACE reads and shows each CDR3 protein once, DNA omitted. The sample's table shows 100,000 to 150,000 distinct CDR3 sequences. Sequences were obtained from naive CXCR3- CD8+ T cells from blood. As for subset: CD45RO-CCR7+CD27+CD95- naive CD8+ T cells lacking CXCR3 (TNR3-). The receptor set was obtained from a human donor in good health. Some clones in this sample may be carry-over from other donors' samples.

CDR3 loop: CSAGLSTGVYSAYNEQFF. This rearrangement joins TRBV20-1 to TRBJ2-1. The CDR3 length is 18 residues. The germline V gene encodes CDR1 DFQATT and CDR2 SNEGSKA (reference sequence).

The rearrangement uses TRBV7-9 and TRBJ2-5; TCRdb gives TRBD1 as the D gene, but with no DNA this cannot be confirmed. Germline V gene lookup returns CDR1 SEHNR and CDR2 FQNEAQ (reference sequence). The CDR3 is made up of 17 amino acids. CDR3 amino acids: CASSARDTGERQETQYF. Complete variable domain (other parts from reference TRBV7-9 and TRBJ2-5): DTGVSQNPRHKITKRGQNVTFRCDPISEHNRLYWYRQTLGQGPEFLTYFQNEAQLEKSRLLSDRFSAERPKGSFSTLEIQRTEQGDSAMYLCASSARDTGERQETQYFGPGTRLLVL.

The CDR3 here is CASSEQGAYEQYF. V is TRBV4-1 and J is TRBJ2-7; TCRdb outputs TRBD1, but without DNA this stays unchecked. This CDR3 is 13 amino acids long. Germline V gene lookup returns CDR1 MGHRA and CDR2 YSYEKL.

This clonotype registers medium-sized by frequency. CDR3 residues: CAVPAGTGQETQYF. This chain links TRBV7-7 with TRBJ2-5; the TCRdb call, TRBD1, lacks DNA for checking. This CDR3 comprises 14 residues. Germline assignment: CDR1 SSHAT and CDR2 FNYEAQ (reference sequence). Together with reference TRBV7-7 and TRBJ2-5, the CDR3 gives the full variable domain: GAGVSQSPRYKVTKRGQDVTLRCDPISSHATLYWYQQALGQGPEFLTYFNYEAQPDKSGLPSDRFSAERPEGSISTLTIQRTEQRDSAMYRCAVPAGTGQETQYFGPGTRLLVL.

This chain connects TRBV28 to TRBJ2-7. The germline gives CDR1 MDHEN, CDR2 SYDVKM. The CDR3 loop spans 13 amino acids. The chain's CDR3 is CASSPLGYPEQYF.

The rearrangement links TRBV5-1 to TRBJ2-1. Germline V gene data show CDR1 as SGHRS and CDR2 as YFSETQ. CDR3 length: 16 amino acids. CDR3 loop: CASSLGVSIGYNEQFF.

The chain is built from TRBV5-1 and TRBJ2-7; the TCRdb call, TRBD1, lacks DNA for checking. The CDR3 extends over 14 amino acids. Germline assignment: CDR1 SGHRS and CDR2 YFSETQ. CDR3 sequence: CASSEGGLRYEQYF.

This chain joins TRBV12-3 or TRBV12-4 and TRBJ2-1; the D call from TCRdb, TRBD2, cannot be confirmed without DNA. The CDR3 has 15 amino acids. CDR3 sequence reads: CASSFMGLAGNEQFF.

The chain joins TRBV28 to TRBJ2-3; the D call from TCRdb, TRBD2, cannot be confirmed without DNA. The germline gives CDR1 MDHEN, CDR2 SYDVKM. The CDR3 is made up of 15 amino acids. CDR3 sequence reads: CASSLEVTSTDTQYF.

The chain carries TRBV27 and TRBJ2-7. The CDR3 runs to 17 residues. Per germline, CDR1 MNHEY and CDR2 SMNVEV (reference sequence). CDR3 sequence: CASSPLFRVAEPYEQYF.

V gene TRBV6-1 combines with J gene TRBJ2-6; absent DNA, TCRdb's TRBD1 call cannot be checked. Germline values: CDR1 MNHNS, CDR2 SASEGT. This CDR3 spans 17 amino acids. The CDR3 reads CASSEAHPASGANVLTF.

The chain is built from TRBV28 and TRBJ2-7; TCRdb picks TRBD1, but there is no DNA to check that call. CDR1 and CDR2 from the germline V gene are MDHEN and SYDVKM. CDR3 size: 16 residues. This chain's CDR3 is CASSLGGGGSSYEQYF.

The chain uses TRBV9 and TRBJ2-7; with no DNA, the TCRdb D assignment of TRBD1 cannot be verified. The CDR3 length is 15 residues. Germline loops: CDR1 SGDLS, CDR2 YYNGEE. CDR3 region: CASSVEGTGRYEQYF.

The V gene is TRBV6-5, the J gene TRBJ2-5; TCRdb outputs TRBD1, but without DNA this stays unchecked. Per the germline V gene, CDR1 is MNHEY and CDR2 is SVGAGI. This CDR3 region has 15 residues. CDR3 protein: CASSYAQGLQETQYF.

V usage is TRBV7-9 and J usage is TRBJ2-3; absent DNA, TCRdb's TRBD1 call cannot be checked. Germline-derived CDR1 and CDR2 are SEHNR and FQNEAQ (reference sequence). The CDR3 loop spans 14 amino acids. This CDR3 is CASSLGGLTDTQYF.

The rearrangement links TRBV12-3 or TRBV12-4 to TRBJ2-1. This CDR3 spans 11 amino acids. CDR3 protein: CASTAANEQFF.

The V call is TRBV28, the J call TRBJ2-3; TCRdb calls TRBD2, which cannot be checked without DNA. In germline, CDR1 is MDHEN, CDR2 SYDVKM. CDR3 length: 16 residues. The chain's CDR3 is CASSFRREGLADTQYF. The full variable domain, completed using reference TRBV28 and TRBJ2-3, is DVKVTQSSRYLVKRTGEKVFLECVQDMDHENMFWYRQDPGLGLRLIYFSYDVKMKEKGDIPEGYSVSREKKERFSLILESASTNQTSMYLCASSFRREGLADTQYFGPGTRLTVL.